This T cell receptor (beta chain) was identified in a study of blood T cell repertoires in COVID-19 (dated by TCRdb to the early 2020s). Looking at the study overall: The collaborator samples originated in the United States, Italy and Spain and spanned the acute and convalescent phases of COVID-19. The material from the prospective study consisted of cDNA or gDNA derived from T cells, B-cell-depleted T cells, or PBMCs. Deeply sampled blood TCRbeta repertoires from subjects exposed to, actively infected with, or recovered from COVID-19 were included in the dataset. A freely available public database, intended as a resource for researchers studying the immune response to SARS-CoV-2, is where the repertoires were released. The samples were drawn from two sources: the first 160 participants of the ongoing ImmuneRACE study, and approximately 1,300 subjects contributed by 6 global collaborators. The sample metadata nearly always contained a de-identified subject ID, COVID-19 status, age in years and sex. HLA class I and class II types, where available, came from metadata supplied by the sample provider rather than from assay-based typing. General conclusions and limits of the study: Clinical and demographic metadata were provided uncurated, with the amount varying by source and participant.

Reading from cysteine to phenylalanine, the CDR3 counts 12 amino acids. Left in the record is the CDR3 DNA by itself, 36 bases read in frame from the first base. CDR1 and CDR2, per the germline V gene, are MNHNS and SASEGT. V is pared back by 3 bases and J by 11 bases, with 14 bases lying between the germline termini. The collaborating institutions used their own protocols to collect whole blood in K2EDTA tubes. For TCRbeta analysis, collaborators shipped samples as frozen whole blood, isolated PBMCs, or DNA extracted from either of those sample types. On this clone: Its antigen is not yet known. The record has no base qualities; no much larger clone is one base away.

TCRbeta CDR3 regions were amplified from genomic DNA by means of the immunoSEQ Assay, a bias-controlled multiplex PCR. Per the authors' processing: The number of nucleated cells in each sample was estimated from the amplification of reference gene primers within the assay. To quantify the absolute abundance of each unique TCRbeta CDR3 rearrangement, sequence reads were collapsed and filtered. For each sample, productive Simpson clonality was calculated as the square root of Simpson's diversity index over productive rearrangements. TCRdb mirrors the immuneACCESS table, restricted to in-frame sequences. Some clones are absent from its copies; in checked studies, under half trace to an unresolved V gene, and the reason for the others is unknown. V, J and clone size are those of that table, while D and trimming were read from the DNA. This sample is represented by about 130,000 clones; over 70% of them were singletons. Clones ranked in the top ten supply 2% to 2.5% of the sample.

The receptor comes from a man aged 50 or older with active COVID-19. The sample was peripheral blood. The chain is assembled from TRBV6-1 and TRBJ2-7, and possibly TRBD1, on 6 matching bases. Read as DNA, the sequence is TGTGCCAGCAGTGAGGAAAGGGGGAAGGAGTACTTC. Translation gives CASSEERGKEYF.